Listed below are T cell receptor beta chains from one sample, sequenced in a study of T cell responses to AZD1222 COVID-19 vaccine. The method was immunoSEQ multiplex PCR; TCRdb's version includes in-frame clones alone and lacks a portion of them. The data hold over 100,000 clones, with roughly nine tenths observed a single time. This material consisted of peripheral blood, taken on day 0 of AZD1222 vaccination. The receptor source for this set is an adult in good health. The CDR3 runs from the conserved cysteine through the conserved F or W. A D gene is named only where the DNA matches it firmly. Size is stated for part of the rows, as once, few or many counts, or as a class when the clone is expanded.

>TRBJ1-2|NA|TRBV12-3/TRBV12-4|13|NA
CASRQDGEIGYTF
TGTGCCAGCAGACAAGACGGTGAAATTGGCTACACCTTC
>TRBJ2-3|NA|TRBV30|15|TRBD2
CAWKRPSGDTDTQYF
TGTGCCTGGAAAAGACCTAGCGGAGATACAGATACGCAGTATTTT
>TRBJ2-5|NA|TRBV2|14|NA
CASSLQGNQETQYF
TGTGCCAGCAGCCTACAGGGAAACCAAGAGACCCAGTACTTC
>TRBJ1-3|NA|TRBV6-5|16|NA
CASSYSGSGAGNTIYF
TGTGCCAGCAGTTACTCGGGGTCAGGGGCTGGAAACACCATATATTTT
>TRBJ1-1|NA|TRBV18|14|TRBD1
CASSPWAQGAEAFF
TGTGCCAGCTCACCATGGGCCCAGGGGGCGGAAGCTTTCTTT
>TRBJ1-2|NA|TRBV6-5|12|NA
CASTEQGHGYTF
TGTGCCAGCACCGAACAGGGTCATGGCTACACCTTC
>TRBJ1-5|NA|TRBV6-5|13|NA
CASSLGGGQPQHF
TGTGCCAGCAGTCTGGGAGGGGGTCAGCCCCAGCATTTT
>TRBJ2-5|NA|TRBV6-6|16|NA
CASSLISLGADETQYF
TGTGCCAGCAGTCTCATCTCGCTGGGGGCGGATGAGACCCAGTACTTC
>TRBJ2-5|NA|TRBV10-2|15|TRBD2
CASSESASGTETQYF
TGCGCCAGCAGTGAGTCGGCTAGCGGCACGGAGACCCAGTACTTC
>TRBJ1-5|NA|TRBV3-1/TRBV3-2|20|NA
CASTPLVPDSNHNSNQPQHF
TGTGCCAGCACCCCTTTAGTGCCGGACAGCAACCATAATAGCAATCAGCCCCAGCATTTT
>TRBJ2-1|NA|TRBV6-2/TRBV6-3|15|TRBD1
CASSWDREGDNEQFF
TGTGCCAGCAGTTGGGACAGGGAAGGGGACAATGAGCAGTTCTTC
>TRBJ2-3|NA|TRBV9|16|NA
CASSFRGGDSTDTQYF
TGTGCCAGCAGCTTCAGGGGAGGAGACAGCACAGATACGCAGTATTTT
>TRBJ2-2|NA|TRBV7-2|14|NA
CASSFRTNSGELFF
TGTGCCAGCAGCTTCCGGACAAACTCCGGGGAGCTGTTTTTT
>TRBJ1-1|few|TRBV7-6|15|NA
CASSNDRFGNTEAFF
TGTGCCAGCAGCAACGACAGGTTTGGGAACACTGAAGCTTTCTTT
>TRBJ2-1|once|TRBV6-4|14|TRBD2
CASQSSGRAEGEFF
TGTGCCAGCCAAAGTAGCGGGAGGGCCGAGGGGGAGTTCTTC
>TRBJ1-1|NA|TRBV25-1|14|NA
CASSETGSNTEAFF
TGTGCCAGCAGTGAAACCGGCAGTAACACTGAAGCTTTCTTT
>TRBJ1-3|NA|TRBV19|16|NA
CASSPNPRQGGNTIYF
TGTGCCAGTAGTCCGAACCCCCGCCAGGGGGGAAACACCATATATTTT
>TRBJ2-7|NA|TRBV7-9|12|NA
CASSPQSYEQYF
TGTGCCAGCAGCCCTCAGTCCTACGAGCAGTACTTC
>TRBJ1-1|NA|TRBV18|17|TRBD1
CASSPLEAGGPGTEAFF
TGTGCCAGCTCACCACTTGAGGCAGGGGGCCCGGGGACTGAAGCTTTCTTT
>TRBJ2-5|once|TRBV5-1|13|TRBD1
CASSGQVQETQYF
TGCGCCAGCAGCGGACAGGTTCAAGAGACCCAGTACTTC
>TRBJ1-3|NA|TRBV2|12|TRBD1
CASQGAGNTIYF
TGTGCCAGCCAGGGGGCTGGAAACACCATATATTTT
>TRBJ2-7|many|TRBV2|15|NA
CASSGGRGAIYEQYF
TGTGCCAGCAGTGGCGGCAGGGGCGCAATTTACGAGCAGTACTTC
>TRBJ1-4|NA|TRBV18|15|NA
CASSPRVQTNEKLFF
TGTGCCAGCTCACCGCGGGTCCAGACTAATGAAAAACTGTTTTTT
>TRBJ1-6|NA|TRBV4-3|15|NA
CASSQETPGSSPLHF
TGCGCCAGCAGCCAAGAAACCCCAGGGTCCTCACCCCTCCACTTT
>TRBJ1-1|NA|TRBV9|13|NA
CASSVEVGAEAFF
TGTGCCAGCAGCGTAGAAGTAGGGGCTGAAGCTTTCTTT
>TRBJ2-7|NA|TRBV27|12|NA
CASSPWGRYLHF
TGTGCCAGCAGCCCCTGGGGAAGATACTTGCACTTC
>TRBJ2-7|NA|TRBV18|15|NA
CASSMEGYGAYEQYF
TGTGCCAGCTCGATGGAGGGGTATGGGGCCTACGAGCAGTACTTC
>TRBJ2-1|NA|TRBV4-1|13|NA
CASSQVPPMRQFF
TGCGCCAGCAGCCAAGTGCCCCCTATGCGACAGTTCTTC
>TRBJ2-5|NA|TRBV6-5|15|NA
CASSYTSGKGETQYF
TGTGCCAGCAGTTACACCTCCGGGAAGGGGGAGACCCAGTACTTC
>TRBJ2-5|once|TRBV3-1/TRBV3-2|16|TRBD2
CASSRFPAGGPETQYF
TGTGCCAGCAGCCGCTTCCCGGCGGGAGGTCCGGAGACCCAGTACTTC
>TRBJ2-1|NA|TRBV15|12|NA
CATSRVRNEQFF
TGTGCCACCAGCAGAGTGAGAAACGAGCAGTTCTTC